Sequencing of this TCR beta chain was carried out in a study of blood T cell repertoires in COVID-19. Looking at the study overall: Acute-phase and convalescent COVID-19 samples originated in the United States, Italy and Spain. PBMCs, B-cell-depleted T cells, or T cells provided the cDNA or gDNA that made up the material.

Germline CDR1 reads MDHEN; CDR2 reads SYDVKM. This CDR3 region has 17 residues. Trimming at V came to 0 bases and at J to 4 bases, leaving 8 bases not matched to a gene. Authors' processing steps: The authors estimated nucleated cell counts from reference gene primer amplification. Using immunoSEQ multiplex PCR, the repertoire was profiled, and TCRdb retains in-frame clones only, with some absent. From that table come the V and J calls and clone size; the DNA was used to work out D and trimming. Among around 180,000 clones listed, 79% were seen once. The sequencing input was peripheral blood. This chain joins TRBV28 and TRBJ2-5, with 10 bases aligning to TRBD1. The clonotype originates from a man in his sixties with active or convalescent COVID-19. Here the CDR3 DNA reads TGTGCCAGCAGTTTATGGAATCCGGGACAGGGGAGAGAGACCCAGTACTTC. Amino acid sequence: CASSLWNPGQGRETQYF.